These T cell receptor beta chains were read from a single sample in a study of blood T cell repertoires in COVID-19. Here immunoSEQ multiplex PCR was the method, and the copy in TCRdb shows in-frame clones only, minus some. Of about 290,000 clones in the sample, about nine tenths were seen once. The sequenced sample was peripheral blood. These receptors came from a woman between 25 and 40 years old with active or convalescent COVID-19. Each CDR3 is given with its conserved first and last residue. Fields, in order: D gene, J gene, clone size, V gene, CDR3 protein, CDR3 DNA. A D gene is named only where the DNA matches it firmly. A clone size is listed for some rows: how often the clone was seen (once, few, many), or a class if it is expanded.

>TRBD1|TRBJ2-7|NA|TRBV29-1
CSVGDREPYEQYF
TGCAGCGTTGGGGACAGGGAGCCCTACGAGCAGTACTTC
>TRBD1|TRBJ1-2|NA|TRBV30
CAWLNKGTGGDGYTF
TGTGCCTGGCTCAATAAGGGGACAGGGGGAGATGGCTACACCTTC
>NA|TRBJ1-2|NA|TRBV28
CASTLGGARNYGYTF
TGTGCCAGCACCTTAGGGGGGGCCAGAAACTATGGCTACACCTTC
>TRBD1|TRBJ2-7|NA|TRBV9
CASSVEGDRESHEQYF
TGTGCCAGCAGCGTAGAGGGGGACAGGGAGAGCCACGAGCAGTACTTC
>NA|TRBJ2-1|NA|TRBV2
CASKGRVGSEQFF
TGTGCCAGCAAAGGCAGGGTGGGATCTGAGCAGTTCTTC
>NA|TRBJ1-1|NA|TRBV5-4
CASSFTPNTEAFF
TGTGCCAGCAGCTTTACACCGAACACTGAAGCTTTCTTT
>TRBD1|TRBJ2-5|NA|TRBV7-9
CASSRTGGMTQYF
TGTGCCAGCAGCCGGACAGGGGGGATGACCCAGTACTTC
>TRBD2|TRBJ2-3|NA|TRBV19
CASSISGTNTDTQYF
TGTGCCAGTAGTATCTCCGGGACTAACACAGATACGCAGTATTTT
>TRBD1|TRBJ2-7|NA|TRBV28
CAAKPPDRASYEQYF
TGTGCCGCAAAACCCCCCGACAGGGCCTCCTACGAGCAGTACTTC
>TRBD2|TRBJ2-1|NA|TRBV5-4
CASSLVGTSGRNEQFF
TGTGCCAGCAGCTTGGTGGGGACTAGCGGAAGGAATGAGCAGTTCTTC
>NA|TRBJ1-4|NA|TRBV28
CASSLKRGKLFF
TGTGCCAGCAGTTTAAAAAGGGGAAAACTGTTTTTT
>TRBD1|TRBJ1-6|once|TRBV18
CASSPPVGQGNSPLHF
TGTGCCAGCTCACCACCGGTGGGACAGGGCAATTCACCCCTCCACTTT
>TRBD1|TRBJ2-2|NA|TRBV19
CASGQGQGYTGELFF
TGTGCCAGTGGACAGGGACAGGGGTACACCGGGGAGCTGTTTTTT
>TRBD2|TRBJ2-3|once|TRBV4-2
CASSQLLAGGRHTQYF
TGTGCCAGCAGCCAGCTACTAGCGGGGGGGCGACATACGCAGTATTTT
>NA|TRBJ2-3|NA|TRBV9
CASAGPEKYF
TGTGCCAGCGCGGGGCCGGAGAAGTATTTT